The T cell receptor (beta chain) under discussion was sequenced for a study of cytomegalovirus exposure and HLA in healthy donors. The PCR employed 60 Vbeta primers together with 13 Jbeta primers. Method: immunoSEQ multiplex PCR; TCRdb's copy keeps in-frame clones and lacks some. Here the sample spans 90,000 to 110,000 clones, 13% to 15% being singletons. Likely unrecorded immune exposures existed in these nominally healthy donors. This clone was recorded a few times. Germline assignment: CDR1 ENHRY and CDR2 SYGVKD. The length of the CDR3 is 15 residues. V was pared by 4 bases and J by 1 base, with 3 bases of the junction left unmatched.

This TCR came from a female donor in good health and CMV-seronegative. The chain joins TRBV10-3 to TRBJ2-7; 11 bases are shared with TRBD2. The sample comprised PBMCs. This CDR3 reads CAISVTSGGSYEQYF. The DNA for the CDR3 is TGTGCCATCAGTGTTACTAGCGGGGGTTCCTACGAGCAGTACTTC.